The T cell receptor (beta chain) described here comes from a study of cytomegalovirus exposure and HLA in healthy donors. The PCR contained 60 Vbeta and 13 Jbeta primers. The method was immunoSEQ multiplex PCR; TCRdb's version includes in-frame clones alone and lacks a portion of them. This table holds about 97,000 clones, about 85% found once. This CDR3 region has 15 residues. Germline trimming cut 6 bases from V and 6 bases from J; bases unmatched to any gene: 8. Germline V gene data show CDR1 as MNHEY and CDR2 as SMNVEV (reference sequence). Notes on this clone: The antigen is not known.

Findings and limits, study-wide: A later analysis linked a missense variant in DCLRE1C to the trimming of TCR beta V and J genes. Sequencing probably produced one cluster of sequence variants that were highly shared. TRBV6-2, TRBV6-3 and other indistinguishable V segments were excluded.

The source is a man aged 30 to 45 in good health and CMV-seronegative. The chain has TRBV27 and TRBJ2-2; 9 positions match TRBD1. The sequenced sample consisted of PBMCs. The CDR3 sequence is CASRLDRGGPGELFF. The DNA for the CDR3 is TGTGCCAGCAGACTGGACAGGGGAGGGCCCGGGGAGCTGTTTTTT.